The clone carrying this T cell receptor (beta chain) was observed at least ten times. Its target is not known. Germline CDR1 SGHRS, CDR2 YFSETQ. V was pared by 0 bases and J by 8 bases, with 9 bases between. The CDR3 is made up of 13 amino acids. The data originate from a study of T-cell reconstitution after alpha-beta-depleted transplantation in children. TCRbeta library preparation incorporated unique molecular identifiers. One entry per CDR3 protein, called by TCRdb with MiXCR from the PCR reads. The data contain 580,000 or so distinct CDR3 sequences, more than 20% of them seen just once; the ten biggest clones take up 12% to 15%. Study results and limitations: Where some patients showed high TCRbeta diversity at day 60, it came from recipient T cells and thymic progenitors that had survived. Reports say that about two months after transplant, the alpha-beta T cells came out of several hundred graft clones that had expanded. From newly produced T cells came most of the T-cell counts and diversity one year after transplant.

This specimen consisted of PBMCs, mostly from graft donor cells, obtained 360 days after TCRalphabeta/CD19-depleted stem cell transplant. The receptor's source is a boy less than two years old who had a stem cell transplant for acute myeloid leukemia, so the T cells may come from the graft donor. The chain carries TRBV5-1 and TRBJ2-1, with a weak D call TRBD1 (6 bases). The CDR3 reads CASSLGGGDEQFF. The CDR3 DNA reads TGCGCCAGCAGCTTGGGTGGGGGCGATGAGCAGTTCTTC.